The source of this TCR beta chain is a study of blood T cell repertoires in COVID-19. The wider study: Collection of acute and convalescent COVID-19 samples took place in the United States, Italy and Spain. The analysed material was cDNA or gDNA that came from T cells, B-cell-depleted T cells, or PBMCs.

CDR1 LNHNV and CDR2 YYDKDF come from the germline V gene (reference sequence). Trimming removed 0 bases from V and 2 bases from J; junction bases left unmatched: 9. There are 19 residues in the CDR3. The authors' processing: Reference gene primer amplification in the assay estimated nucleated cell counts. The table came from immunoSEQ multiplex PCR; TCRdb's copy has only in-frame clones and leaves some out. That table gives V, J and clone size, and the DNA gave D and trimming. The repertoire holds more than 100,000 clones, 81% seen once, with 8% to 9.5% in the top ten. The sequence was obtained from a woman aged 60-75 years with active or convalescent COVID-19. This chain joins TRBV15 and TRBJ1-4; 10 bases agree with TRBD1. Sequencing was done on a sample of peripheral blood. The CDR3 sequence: CATSRDHPGQGFTNEKLFF. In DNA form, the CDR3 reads TGTGCCACCAGCAGAGATCATCCGGGACAGGGGTTCACTAATGAAAAACTGTTTTTT. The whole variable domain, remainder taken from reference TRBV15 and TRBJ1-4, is DAMVIQNPRYQVTQFGKPVTLSCSQTLNHNVMYWYQQKSSQAPKLLFHYYDKDFNNEADTPDNFQSRRPNTSFCFLDIRSPGLGDTAMYLCATSRDHPGQGFTNEKLFFGSGTQLSVL.